This T cell receptor (beta chain) was recovered during a study of Ad26.COV2.S vaccination and SARS-CoV-2 variants. Study-level information: Once, or twice with 56 days between doses, Ad26.COV2.S was given intramuscularly. Study results and caveats: There was a possibility that the TCR breadth and depth analyses underestimated total T cell responses.

Sequencing used immunoSEQ multiplex PCR; TCRdb keeps in-frame clones, though not all of them. This sample has 440,000 or so clones, with 80% to 90% found just once. Noted treatment: approximately 18 received Ad26.COV2.S at low or high dose, single or two shots; about five received placebo; per-sample allocation not given. The investigators took samples on day 63 after the first vaccine or placebo injection. Comment on this clone: The antigen is unknown.

V shed 6 bases and J 5 bases; nucleotides not matched to a gene: 8. Germline lookup yields CDR1 MNHEY and CDR2 SVGAGI. This CDR3 is built from 14 residues. This TCR came from a person between 18 and 65 years old who received the Ad26.COV2.S COVID-19 vaccine or a placebo. Material: peripheral blood, obtained in a trial of Ad26.COV2.S vaccine versus placebo. V gene TRBV6-5 combines with J gene TRBJ1-1; TRBD1 agrees at 8 bases. The DNA for the CDR3 is TGTGCCAGCAGGGAGTCAGGGGGCGCGACTGAAGCTTTCTTT. As protein: CASRESGGATEAFF.